The sequence of this T cell receptor (beta chain) was determined in a study of spatial heterogeneity in lung cancer. For the study at large: More than 8.5 raw reads, on average, carried each unique TCR and UMI combination.

The CDR3 runs 14 residues. The germline V and J ends were trimmed by 1 base and 1 base, with 10 bases remaining between them. Germline assignment: CDR1 DFQATT and CDR2 SNEGSKA (reference sequence). The sample's time point: sample taken at primary tumor resection. TCRs were sequenced from unsorted whole RNA of tumor, nontumor lung or PBMC. The library protocol tagged each TCR cDNA with a unique molecular identifier. One entry per CDR3 protein, called by TCRdb with MiXCR from the 5' RACE reads. Of tens of thousands of distinct CDR3 sequences listed, 15% to 20% were seen once; the top ten hold around 5.9%.

The gene calls are TRBV20-1 and TRBJ1-1, with D hard to call. This specimen was PBMCs, taken at surgery. The receptor comes from a male donor with early-stage non-small cell lung cancer. Here the CDR3 DNA reads TGCAGTGCTAGAGGCTCGGAGTGGAACACTGAAGCTTTCTTT. It encodes CSARGSEWNTEAFF.